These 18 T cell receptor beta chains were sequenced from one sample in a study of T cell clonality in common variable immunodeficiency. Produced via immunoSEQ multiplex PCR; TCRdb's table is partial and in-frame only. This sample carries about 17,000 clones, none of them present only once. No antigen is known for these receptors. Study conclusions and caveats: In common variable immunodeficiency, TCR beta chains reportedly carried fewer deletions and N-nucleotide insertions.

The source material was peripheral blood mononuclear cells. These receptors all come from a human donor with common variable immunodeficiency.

The CDR3 here is CASSFTPAIGELFF. The CDR3 DNA, read in part, is TGTGCCAGCAGCTTCACGCCCGCTATCGGGGAG. The chain joins TRBV7-3 to TRBJ2-2; D gene uncertain. The read ends 3 residues shy of where the CDR3 ends; the end is completed using the germline J gene. The germline gives CDR1 SGHTA, CDR2 FQGTGA. This CDR3 region has 14 residues. The V gene lost 3 bases and the J gene lost 7 bases, with 12 bases spanning the gap.

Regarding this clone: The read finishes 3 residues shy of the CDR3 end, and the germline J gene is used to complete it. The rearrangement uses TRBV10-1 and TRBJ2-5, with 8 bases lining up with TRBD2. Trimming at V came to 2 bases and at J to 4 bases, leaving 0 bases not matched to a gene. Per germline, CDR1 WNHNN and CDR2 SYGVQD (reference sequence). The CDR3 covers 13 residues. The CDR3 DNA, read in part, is TGCGCCAGCAGTGAGGGGACTAGAGAGACC. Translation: CASSEGTRET. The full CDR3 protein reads CASSEGTRETQYF.

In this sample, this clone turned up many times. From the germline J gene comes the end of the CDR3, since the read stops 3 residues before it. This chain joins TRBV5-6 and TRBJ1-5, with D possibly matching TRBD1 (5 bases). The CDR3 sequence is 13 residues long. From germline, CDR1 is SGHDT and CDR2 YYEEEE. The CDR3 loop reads CASSLRGSGPQHF. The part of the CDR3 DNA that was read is TGTGCCAGCAGCTTGCGGGGGTCGGGACCC.

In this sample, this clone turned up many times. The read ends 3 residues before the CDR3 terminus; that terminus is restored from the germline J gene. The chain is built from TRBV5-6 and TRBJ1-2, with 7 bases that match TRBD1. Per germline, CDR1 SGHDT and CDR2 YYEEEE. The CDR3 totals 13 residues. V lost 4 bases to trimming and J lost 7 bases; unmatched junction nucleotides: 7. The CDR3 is CASSPTGTFGYTF. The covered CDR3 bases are TGTGCCAGCAGCCCGACAGGGACCTTTGGC. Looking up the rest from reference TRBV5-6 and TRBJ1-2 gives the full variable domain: DAGVTQSPTHLIKTRGQQVTLRCSPKSGHDTVSWYQQALGQGPQFIFQYYEEEERQRGNFPDRFSGHQFPNYSSELNVNALLLGDSALYLCASSPTGTFGYTFGSGTRLTVV.

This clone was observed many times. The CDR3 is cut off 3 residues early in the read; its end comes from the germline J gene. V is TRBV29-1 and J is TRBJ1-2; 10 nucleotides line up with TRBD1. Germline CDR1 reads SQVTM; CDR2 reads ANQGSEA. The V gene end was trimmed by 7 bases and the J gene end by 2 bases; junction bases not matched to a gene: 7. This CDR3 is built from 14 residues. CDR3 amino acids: CSATSGQGNYGYTF. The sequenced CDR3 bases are TGCAGCGCGACGTCGGGACAGGGGAACTATGGC.

The CDR3 sequence is CASTTIPTETNYGYTF. The covered CDR3 bases are TGCGCCAGCACCACGATCCCGACAGAGACTAACTATGGC. The chain links TRBV5-1 to TRBJ1-2; D might be TRBD1 (5 bases). The CDR3 is cut off 3 residues early in the read; its end comes from the germline J gene. The V end lost 6 bases, the J end lost 0 bases, and 18 bases lay between the germline ends. Germline V gives CDR1 SGHRS, CDR2 YFSETQ. CDR3 size: 16 residues.

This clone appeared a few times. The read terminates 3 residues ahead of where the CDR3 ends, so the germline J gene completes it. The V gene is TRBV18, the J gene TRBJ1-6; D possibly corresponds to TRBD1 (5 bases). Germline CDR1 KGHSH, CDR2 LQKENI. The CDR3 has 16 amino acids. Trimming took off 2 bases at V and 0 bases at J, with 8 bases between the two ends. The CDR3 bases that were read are TGTGCCAGCTCACCATTAGACAGCTCCTATAATTCACCC. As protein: CASSPLDSSYNSP. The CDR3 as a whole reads CASSPLDSSYNSPLHF.

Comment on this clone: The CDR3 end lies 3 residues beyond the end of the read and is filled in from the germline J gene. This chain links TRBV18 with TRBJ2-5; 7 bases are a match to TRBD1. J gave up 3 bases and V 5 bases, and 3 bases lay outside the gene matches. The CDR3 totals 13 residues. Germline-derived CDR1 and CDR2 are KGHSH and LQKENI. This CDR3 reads CASSSTGEETQYF. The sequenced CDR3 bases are TGTGCCAGCTCATCCACAGGGGAAGAGACC.

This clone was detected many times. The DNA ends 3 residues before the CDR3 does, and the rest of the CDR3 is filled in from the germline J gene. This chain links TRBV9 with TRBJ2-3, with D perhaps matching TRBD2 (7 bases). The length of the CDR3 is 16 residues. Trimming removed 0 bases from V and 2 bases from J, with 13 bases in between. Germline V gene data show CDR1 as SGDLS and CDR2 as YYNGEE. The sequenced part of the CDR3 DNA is TGTGCCAGCAGCGTAGAGGGGGGGAGTTCCACAGATACG. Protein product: CASSVEGGSSTDT. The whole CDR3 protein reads CASSVEGGSSTDTQYF.

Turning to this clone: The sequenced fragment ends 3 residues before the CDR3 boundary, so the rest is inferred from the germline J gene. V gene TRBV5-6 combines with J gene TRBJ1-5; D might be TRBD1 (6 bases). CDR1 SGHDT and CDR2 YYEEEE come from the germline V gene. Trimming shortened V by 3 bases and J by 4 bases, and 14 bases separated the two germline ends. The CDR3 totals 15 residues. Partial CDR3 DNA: TGTGCCAGCAGCTCCTATGACAGGCGTAATCAGCCC. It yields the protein CASSSYDRRNQP. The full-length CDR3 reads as CASSSYDRRNQPQHF.

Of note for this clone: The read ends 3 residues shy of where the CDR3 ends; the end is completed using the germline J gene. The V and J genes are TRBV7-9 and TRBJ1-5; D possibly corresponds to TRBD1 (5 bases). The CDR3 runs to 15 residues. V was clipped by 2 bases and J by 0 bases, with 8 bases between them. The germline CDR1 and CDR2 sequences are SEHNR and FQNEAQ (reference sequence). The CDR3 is CASSLMGGSNQPQHF. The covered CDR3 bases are TGTGCCAGCAGCTTAATGGGGGGTAGCAATCAGCCC. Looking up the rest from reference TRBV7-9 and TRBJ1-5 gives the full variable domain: DTGVSQNPRHKITKRGQNVTFRCDPISEHNRLYWYRQTLGQGPEFLTYFQNEAQLEKSRLLSDRFSAERPKGSFSTLEIQRTEQGDSAMYLCASSLMGGSNQPQHFGDGTRLSIL.

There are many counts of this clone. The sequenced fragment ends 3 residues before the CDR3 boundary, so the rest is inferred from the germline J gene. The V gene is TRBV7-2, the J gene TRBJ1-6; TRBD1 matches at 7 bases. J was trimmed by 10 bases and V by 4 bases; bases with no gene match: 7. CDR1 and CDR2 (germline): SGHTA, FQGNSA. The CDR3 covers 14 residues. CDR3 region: CASSSRQGGSPLHF. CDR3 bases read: TGTGCCAGCAGCTCCCGACAGGGTGGGTCACCC.

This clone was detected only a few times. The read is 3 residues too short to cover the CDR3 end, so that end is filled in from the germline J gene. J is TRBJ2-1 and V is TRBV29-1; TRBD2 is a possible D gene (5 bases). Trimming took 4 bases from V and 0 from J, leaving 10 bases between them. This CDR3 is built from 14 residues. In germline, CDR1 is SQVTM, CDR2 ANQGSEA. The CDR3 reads CSVGGPSSYNEQFF. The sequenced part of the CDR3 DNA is TGCAGCGTTGGAGGGCCAAGCTCCTACAATGAG.

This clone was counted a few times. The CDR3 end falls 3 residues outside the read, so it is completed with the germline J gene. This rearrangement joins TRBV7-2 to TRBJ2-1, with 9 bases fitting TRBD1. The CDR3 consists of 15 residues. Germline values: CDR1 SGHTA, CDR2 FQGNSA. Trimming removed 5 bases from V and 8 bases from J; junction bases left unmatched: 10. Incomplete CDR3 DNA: TGTGCCAGCAGCGCACTGGGGTGGACAGGGGATGAG. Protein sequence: CASSALGWTGDE. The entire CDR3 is CASSALGWTGDEQFF.

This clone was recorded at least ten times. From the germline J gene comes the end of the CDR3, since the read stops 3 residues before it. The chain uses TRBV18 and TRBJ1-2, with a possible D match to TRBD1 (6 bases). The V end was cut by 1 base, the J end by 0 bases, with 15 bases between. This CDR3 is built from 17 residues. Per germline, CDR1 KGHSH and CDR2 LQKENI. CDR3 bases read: TGTGCCAGCTCACCACTCATTGGACAGACAGCTAACTATGGC. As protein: CASSPLIGQTANYG. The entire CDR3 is CASSPLIGQTANYGYTF. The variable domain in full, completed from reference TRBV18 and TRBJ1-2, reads NAGVMQNPRHLVRRRGQEARLRCSPMKGHSHVYWYRQLPEEGLKFMVYLQKENIIDESGMPKERFSAEFPKEGPSILRIQQVVRGDSAAYFCASSPLIGQTANYGYTFGSGTRLTVV.

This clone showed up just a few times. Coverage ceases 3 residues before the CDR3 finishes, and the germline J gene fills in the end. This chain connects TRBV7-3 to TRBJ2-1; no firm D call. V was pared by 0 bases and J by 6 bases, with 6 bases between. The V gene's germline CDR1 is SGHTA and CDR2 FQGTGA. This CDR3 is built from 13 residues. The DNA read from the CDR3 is TGTGCCAGCAGCTTAACAGGCGGCAATGAG. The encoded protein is CASSLTGGNE. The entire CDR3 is CASSLTGGNEQFF.

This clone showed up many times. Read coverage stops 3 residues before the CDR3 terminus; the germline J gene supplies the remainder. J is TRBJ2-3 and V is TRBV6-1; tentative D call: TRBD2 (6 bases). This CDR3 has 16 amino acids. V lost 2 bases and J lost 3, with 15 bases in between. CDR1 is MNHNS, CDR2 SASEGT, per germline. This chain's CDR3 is CASSEHAGRTTDTQYF. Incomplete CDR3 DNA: TGTGCCAGCAGTGAACACGCGGGGCGAACAACAGATACG.

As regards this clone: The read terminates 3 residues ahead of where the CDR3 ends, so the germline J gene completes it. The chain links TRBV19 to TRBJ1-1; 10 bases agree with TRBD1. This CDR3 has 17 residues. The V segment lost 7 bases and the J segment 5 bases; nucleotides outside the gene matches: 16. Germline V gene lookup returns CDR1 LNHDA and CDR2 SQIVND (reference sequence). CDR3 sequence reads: CASMRVYSTGGETEAFF. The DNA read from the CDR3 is TGTGCCAGTATGAGGGTTTACTCGACAGGGGGCGAGACTGAA.